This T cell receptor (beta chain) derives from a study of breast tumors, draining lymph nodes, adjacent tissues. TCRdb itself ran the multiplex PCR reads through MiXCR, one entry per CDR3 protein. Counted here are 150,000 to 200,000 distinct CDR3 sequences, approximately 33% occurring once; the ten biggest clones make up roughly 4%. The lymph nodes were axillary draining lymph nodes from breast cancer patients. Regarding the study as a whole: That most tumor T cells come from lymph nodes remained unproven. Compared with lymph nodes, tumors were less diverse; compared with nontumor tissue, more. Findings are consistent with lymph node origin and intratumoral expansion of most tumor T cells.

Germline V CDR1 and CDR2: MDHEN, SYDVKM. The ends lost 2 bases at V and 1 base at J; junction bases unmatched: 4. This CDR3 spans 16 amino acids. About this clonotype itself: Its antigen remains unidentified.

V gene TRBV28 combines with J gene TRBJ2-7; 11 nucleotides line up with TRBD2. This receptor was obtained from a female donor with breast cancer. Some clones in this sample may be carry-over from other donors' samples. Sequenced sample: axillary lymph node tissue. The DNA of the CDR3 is TGTGCCAGCAGTTTAAATAGCGGGAGGGGTTCCTACGAGCAGTACTTC. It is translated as CASSLNSGRGSYEQYF.